Below are 29 T cell receptor beta chains sequenced from a single sample in a study of blood T cell repertoires in COVID-19. Some clones are missing from TCRdb's copy, which holds only in-frame ones; the method was immunoSEQ multiplex PCR. The data contain 350,000 to 450,000 clones, approximately 89% of them singletons. Sample: peripheral blood. The receptors were gathered from a woman in her thirties or forties with COVID-19, enrolled during active disease.

The V gene is TRBV5-4, the J gene TRBJ1-3; unclear D gene. The CDR3 sequence is 15 residues long. V lost 0 bases, J lost 3 bases, and 10 bases lay in between. The V gene's germline CDR1 is SGHNT and CDR2 YYREEE (reference sequence). The CDR3, as DNA: TGTGCCAGCAGCTTGGATTTAGCTCTTGGAAACACCATATATTTT. It encodes CASSLDLALGNTIYF. Drawing the rest from reference TRBV5-4 and TRBJ1-3, the complete variable domain is ETGVTQSPTHLIKTRGQQVTLRCSSQSGHNTVSWYQQALGQGPQFIFQYYREEENGRGNFPPRFSGLQFPNYSSELNVNALELDDSALYLCASSLDLALGNTIYFGEGSWLTVV.

The chain has TRBV18 and TRBJ2-1; D is perhaps TRBD1 (5 bases). The CDR3 consists of 12 residues. V was clipped by 3 bases and J by 11 bases, with 11 bases between them. Germline V gene lookup returns CDR1 KGHSH and CDR2 LQKENI. CDR3 residues: CASSPETAKQFF. Written as DNA, the CDR3 is TGTGCCAGCTCACCGGAGACAGCTAAGCAGTTCTTC.

A single count supports this clone. The V call is TRBV28, the J call TRBJ1-5; D possibly corresponds to TRBD1 (6 bases). This CDR3 is 15 amino acids long. CDR1 MDHEN and CDR2 SYDVKM come from the germline V gene. V lost 6 bases and J lost 6, with 18 bases in between. CDR3 DNA sequence: TGTGCCAGCAGCTCACCGGGACATGTTGGTCAGCCCCAGCATTTT. Translating it yields CASSSPGHVGQPQHF.

The chain employs TRBV4-2 and TRBJ1-2; the D is unclear. Germline V CDR1 and CDR2: LGHNA, YNFKEQ. This CDR3 comprises 16 residues. V was trimmed by 4 bases and J by 0 bases, leaving 15 bases between them. CDR3: CASSPSRARSNYGYTF. In DNA, the CDR3 is TGTGCCAGCAGCCCGTCGAGGGCCCGCTCTAACTATGGCTACACCTTC.

Here the CDR3 reads CASSRDRGTEAFF. The CDR3 DNA follows: TGTGCCAGCAGTCGGGACAGGGGAACTGAAGCTTTCTTT. The rearrangement uses TRBV12-3 or TRBV12-4 and TRBJ1-1, with 10 bases identical to TRBD1. The CDR3 consists of 13 residues. J gave up 5 bases and V 5 bases, and 2 bases lay outside the gene matches.

The rearrangement uses TRBV19 and TRBJ2-1; 7 bases line up with TRBD1. The CDR3 covers 13 residues. Unmatched junction bases numbered 7, after V lost 10 bases and J lost 4 bases. The V gene's germline CDR1 is LNHDA and CDR2 SQIVND (reference sequence). The CDR3 loop reads CAIWDRSYNEQFF. The DNA for the CDR3 is TGTGCCATTTGGGACAGATCATACAATGAGCAGTTCTTC.

The chain carries TRBV27 and TRBJ2-3; TRBD2 aligns across 11 bases. CDR1 and CDR2 from the germline V gene are MNHEY and SMNVEV (reference sequence). The V and J ends lost 6 bases and 0 bases, in that order; junction bases with no gene match: 11. The CDR3 contains 18 residues. The CDR3 is CASRPGTSGLPSTDTQYF. The CDR3 coding sequence is TGTGCCAGCAGGCCCGGGACTAGCGGATTACCTAGCACAGATACGCAGTATTTT.

The gene calls are TRBV6-2 or TRBV6-3 and TRBJ1-1, with D perhaps matching TRBD1 (5 bases). V dropped 6 bases and J dropped 7 bases, with 15 bases sitting between them. CDR3 length equals 13 residues. Germline V lookup: CDR1 MNHEY, CDR2 SVGEGT. The chain's CDR3 is CASSSTGGGEAFF. CDR3 nucleotides: TGTGCCAGCAGCTCCACAGGCGGGGGTGAAGCTTTCTTT.

The V call is TRBV27, the J call TRBJ1-1; TRBD1 agrees at 7 bases. This CDR3 spans 13 amino acids. The V segment lost 5 bases and the J segment 8 bases; nucleotides outside the gene matches: 8. Per the germline V gene, CDR1 is MNHEY and CDR2 is SMNVEV (reference sequence). CDR3 coding DNA: TGTGCCAGCAGTCCGATCCCGACAGGGGAAGCTTTCTTT. The encoded protein is CASSPIPTGEAFF.

The chain couples TRBV6-6 to TRBJ1-5; possibly TRBD1 for D (5 bases). CDR1 and CDR2 (germline): MNHNY, SVGAGI (reference sequence). The CDR3 loop spans 14 amino acids. V was pared by 6 bases and J by 0 bases, with 9 bases between. CDR3 loop: CASSAGFSNQPQHF. The DNA for the CDR3 is TGTGCCAGCAGCGCAGGGTTTAGCAATCAGCCCCAGCATTTT.

As to this clone: At one end, the junction sequence differs from germline, possibly due to a read error. The CDR3 DNA is TGTGCCACCAGTGACCGGACAGGGGGTGTTGAAAAACTGCTTTTT. Its protein is CATSDRTGGVEKLLF. This chain connects TRBV24-1 to TRBJ1-4; 10 nucleotides align to TRBD1. There are 15 residues in the CDR3. Germline assignment: CDR1 KGHDR and CDR2 SFDVKD.

The chain is built from TRBV28 and TRBJ1-2; 10 nucleotides match TRBD1. The germline V gene has CDR1 MDHEN and CDR2 SYDVKM. V shed 3 bases, J shed 5 bases, and the junction held 6 bases outside the gene matches. This CDR3 is 15 amino acids long. This CDR3 is CASSFGDRGLYGYTF. As DNA, the CDR3 is TGTGCCAGCAGTTTCGGGGACAGGGGCCTTTATGGCTACACCTTC.

Turning to this clone: The sample has other DNA sequences that encode this CDR3 too. The chain links TRBV29-1 to TRBJ2-3; the D gene is possibly TRBD1 (5 bases). This CDR3 region has 12 residues. The V gene lost 2 bases and the J gene lost 4 bases, with 7 bases spanning the gap. Germline CDR1 and CDR2: SQVTM and ANQGSEA. Here the CDR3 reads CSVERGSDTQYF. In DNA form, the CDR3 reads TGCAGCGTTGAAAGGGGATCAGATACGCAGTATTTT.

J is TRBJ2-1 and V is TRBV3-1 (or the pseudogene TRBV3-2); TRBD2 aligns across 8 bases. The germline gives CDR1 LGHDT, CDR2 YNNKEL (reference sequence). J was trimmed by 3 bases and V by 0 bases; bases with no gene match: 13. The CDR3 consists of 19 residues. CDR3 sequence (DNA): TGTGCCAGCAGCCAAGACGGACTAGCCGAATGGCCTTTCTACAATGAGCAGTTCTTC. Translation: CASSQDGLAEWPFYNEQFF.

V usage is TRBV28 and J usage is TRBJ1-3; no clear D. The V and J ends lost 1 base and 0 bases respectively, with 16 bases between them. In germline, CDR1 is MDHEN, CDR2 SYDVKM. The CDR3 is made up of 18 amino acids. CDR3 coding DNA: TGTGCCAGCAGTTTATCCACGTTCGACGGGAGCTCTGGAAACACCATATATTTT. Protein sequence: CASSLSTFDGSSGNTIYF.

The sample holds one count of this clone. The chain uses TRBV6-6 and TRBJ1-2; D unresolved. This CDR3 comprises 14 residues. Germline CDR1 and CDR2: MNHNY and SVGAGI (reference sequence). V was pared by 10 bases and J by 1 base, with 16 bases between. DNA of the CDR3: TGTGCCATCTCGGCGGGCAGCGGTAACTATGGCTACACCTTC. Protein: CAISAGSGNYGYTF.

The chain joins TRBV9 to TRBJ2-7; perhaps TRBD2 as D (6 bases). With 0 bases removed from V and 6 bases from J, the gap between germline ends came to 13 bases. The CDR3 consists of 14 residues. The germline gives CDR1 SGDLS, CDR2 YYNGEE. Here the CDR3 DNA reads TGTGCCAGCAGCGTAGCTATGACTAGTTCCGAGCAGTACTTC. Encoded protein: CASSVAMTSSEQYF.

This chain links TRBV9 with TRBJ2-3; TRBD1 is a possible D gene (6 bases). There are 13 residues in the CDR3. The ends were cut back, 3 bases at V and 9 bases at J, with 14 bases in the middle. Germline V gene data show CDR1 as SGDLS and CDR2 as YYNGEE. The CDR3 is CASSALTGKTQYF. In nucleotides, the CDR3 is TGTGCCAGCAGCGCGCTAACAGGGAAGACGCAGTATTTT.

This clone was recorded once. This chain joins TRBV5-1 and TRBJ1-6, with 7 positions matching TRBD1. This CDR3 region has 18 residues. J was trimmed by 0 bases and V by 6 bases; bases with no gene match: 12. Germline V CDR1 and CDR2: SGHRS, YFSETQ. The CDR3 protein is CASNEGGPGSSYNSPLHF. For the CDR3, the DNA is TGCGCCAGCAATGAAGGGGGCCCGGGGAGCTCCTATAATTCACCCCTCCACTTT.

The chain has TRBV2 and TRBJ2-3; 11 positions match TRBD2. Germline assignment: CDR1 SNHLY and CDR2 FYNNEI. The CDR3 consists of 15 residues. V trimming: 4 bases; J trimming: 3 bases; junction bases outside the gene matches: 3. The CDR3: CASSVIAGGTDTQYF. Here the CDR3 DNA reads TGTGCCAGCAGTGTAATAGCGGGGGGGACAGATACGCAGTATTTT.

This clone was recorded a few times. The rearrangement links TRBV6-2 or TRBV6-3 to TRBJ2-2, with TRBD2 as a possible D gene (6 bases). The CDR3 runs to 15 residues. Germline V lookup: CDR1 MNHEY, CDR2 SVGEGT. The ends were cut back, 0 bases at V and 7 bases at J, with 12 bases in the middle. CDR3 amino acids: CASSYSGGMGGELFF. The CDR3 region has the DNA TGTGCCAGCAGTTACTCAGGCGGGATGGGCGGGGAGCTGTTTTTT.

This sequence joins TRBV24-1 and TRBJ2-1; D perhaps matches TRBD2 (6 bases). V dropped 1 base and J dropped 1 base, with 10 bases sitting between them. The germline gives CDR1 KGHDR, CDR2 SFDVKD. The CDR3 is 16 residues long. CDR3 amino acids: CATSDFSGVSYNEQFF. The DNA for the CDR3 is TGTGCCACCAGTGATTTTAGCGGAGTATCCTACAATGAGCAGTTCTTC.

The chain recombines TRBV6-6 with TRBJ2-7; D perhaps matches TRBD1 (6 bases). The germline CDR1 and CDR2 sequences are MNHNY and SVGAGI (reference sequence). Trimming removed 5 bases from V and 3 bases from J, with 8 bases in between. The CDR3 runs 12 residues. CDR3 nucleotides: TGTGCCAGCAGTGGACAGTACTACGAGCAGTACTTC. Encoded protein: CASSGQYYEQYF.

The chain employs TRBV11-2 and TRBJ2-2; tentative D call: TRBD2 (7 bases). Trimming took 8 bases from V and 3 from J, leaving 16 bases between them. The CDR3 sequence is 15 residues long. Germline CDR1 reads SGHAT; CDR2 reads FQNNGV. The CDR3: CASGGAGGDTGELFF. The CDR3 DNA reads TGTGCCAGCGGGGGGGCAGGCGGAGACACCGGGGAGCTGTTTTTT. The full variable domain, its missing parts supplied by reference TRBV11-2 and TRBJ2-2, is EAGVAQSPRYKIIEKRQSVAFWCNPISGHATLYWYQQILGQGPKLLIQFQNNGVVDDSQLPKDRFSAERLKGVDSTLKIQPAKLEDSAVYLCASGGAGGDTGELFFGEGSRLTVL.

The chain links TRBV6-5 to TRBJ2-2; a possible D gene is TRBD1 (5 bases). Germline CDR1 and CDR2: MNHEY and SVGAGI. CDR3 size: 12 residues. V shed 6 bases and J shed 6 bases, with 8 bases lying between them. CDR3 region: CASRGAAGELFF. CDR3 coding DNA: TGTGCCAGCAGAGGGGCCGCCGGGGAGCTGTTTTTT.

The genes are TRBV6-5 and TRBJ1-2; 9 bases align to TRBD1. This CDR3 has 15 amino acids. The trim removed 2 bases at V and 4 bases at J, leaving 5 bases unmatched. Germline V lookup: CDR1 MNHEY, CDR2 SVGAGI. The CDR3 DNA is TGTGCCAGCAGTTACGGGGACAGGGAATTCTATGGCTACACCTTC. Protein: CASSYGDREFYGYTF.

This clone appeared once. This chain uses TRBV4-2 with TRBJ1-1; the D is unclear. Germline CDR1 reads LGHNA; CDR2 reads YNFKEQ. V lost 4 bases, J lost 4 bases, and 19 bases lay in between. The length of the CDR3 is 16 residues. CDR3 amino acids: CASSLTTSKQSTEAFF. CDR3 DNA sequence: TGTGCCAGCAGCCTAACGACCAGTAAACAGAGCACTGAAGCTTTCTTT.

This sequence joins TRBV5-6 and TRBJ2-5, with a weak D call TRBD2 (6 bases). V was shortened by 4 bases and J by 5 bases, with 15 bases between the two germline ends. From germline, CDR1 is SGHDT and CDR2 YYEEEE. The length of the CDR3 is 14 residues. The CDR3 DNA reads TGTGCCAGCAGCCGGGACTTTTTTGGGGAGACCCAGTACTTC. This sequence encodes CASSRDFFGETQYF.

The CDR3 is CASSSNTGANGYTF. In DNA, the CDR3 is TGTGCCAGCTCATCGAACACAGGGGCCAATGGCTACACCTTC. The J gene is TRBJ1-2, the V gene TRBV18; 7 bases align to TRBD1. Looked up from germline, CDR1 is KGHSH and CDR2 is LQKENI. V shed 5 bases, J shed 6 bases, and the junction held 9 bases outside the gene matches. CDR3 length: 14 residues.